The 5 T cell receptor beta chains presented below share a single source sample, sequenced in a study of T cells in Graves' hyperthyroidism and ophthalmopathy. Template material for amplifying TCR beta CDR3 regions consisted of RNA transcripts. Primed by the HTBI set, a first-round RT-PCR was run on the TCR CDR3. TCRdb ran MiXCR on the multiplex PCR reads and lists one entry per CDR3 protein. Of approximately 400,000 distinct CDR3 sequences in the sample, over 15% were seen once. The sequencing input was blood. These receptors were taken from a woman in her late teens or twenties with Graves' hyperthyroidism.

The sample holds a few counts of this clonotype. The chain uses TRBV2 and TRBJ1-6; D uncertain. V dropped 5 bases and J dropped 8 bases, with 10 bases sitting between them. This CDR3 region has 13 residues. Germline V gene data show CDR1 as SNHLY and CDR2 as FYNNEI. The CDR3, as DNA: TGTGCCAGCAGTCCGGGAGAGGATTCACCCCTCCACTTT. Amino acids: CASSPGEDSPLHF.

This clonotype was observed many times. The rearrangement uses TRBV12-3 or TRBV12-4 and TRBJ1-2; 9 positions match TRBD1. The junction had 5 bases not matched to a gene; V was cut back by 5 bases and J by 4 bases. CDR3 length: 14 amino acids. The CDR3, as DNA: TGTGCCAGCAGTCAAATGGACAGGGGCTATGGCTACACCTTC. This translates into CASSQMDRGYGYTF.

This clonotype was counted ten times or more. The chain recombines TRBV9 with TRBJ1-1; D gene uncertain. This CDR3 has 13 residues. V shed 1 base and J shed 1 base, with 5 bases lying between them. Germline V gene lookup returns CDR1 SGDLS and CDR2 YYNGEE. In DNA, the CDR3 is TGTGCCAGCAGCGTACCAGGGAACACTGAAGCTTTCTTT. It encodes CASSVPGNTEAFF.

The chain recombines TRBV6-1 with TRBJ2-7; tentative D call: TRBD1 (6 bases). The length of the CDR3 is 13 residues. The germline V and J ends were trimmed by 10 bases and 7 bases, with 20 bases remaining between them. From germline, CDR1 is MNHNS and CDR2 SASEGT. The CDR3 DNA reads as TGTGCCACCTGGGGCAGGGGCCCAGGGGAGCAGTACGTC. It yields the protein CATWGRGPGEQYV.

This clonotype was seen only once. J is TRBJ1-6 and V is TRBV12-3 or TRBV12-4; D ambiguous. The CDR3 runs to 13 residues. The V and J ends lost 4 bases and 10 bases respectively, with 11 bases between them. The CDR3: CASSYRPGSPLHF. Here the CDR3 DNA reads TGTGCCAGCAGTTATCGACCCGGGTCACCCCTCCACTTT.